A single T cell receptor beta chain is shown here with its context. CDR3 length: 14 amino acids. Per the germline V gene, CDR1 is SGHNT and CDR2 is YYREEE (reference sequence). Trimming left V 6 bases short and J 6 bases short, with 16 bases between. Per the authors' pipeline: Using reference gene primer amplification, nucleated cell counts were estimated. Sequencing used immunoSEQ multiplex PCR; TCRdb keeps in-frame clones, though not all of them. That table furnishes V, J and clone size, whereas the DNA furnished D and trimming. The sample yields about 240,000 clones, roughly 83% seen once. These data come from a study of blood T cell repertoires in COVID-19. Overall study context: COVID-19 samples from acute and convalescent phases originated in the United States, Italy and Spain. Nucleic acid was either cDNA or gDNA, and it came from T cells, B-cell-depleted T cells, or PBMCs.

Sequencing was done on a sample of peripheral blood. The clonotype comes from a woman aged 80 or over with acute or convalescent COVID-19. The chain links TRBV5-4 to TRBJ2-4; the D is unclear. As DNA, the CDR3 is TGTGCCAGCAATCTATGGCGGCTCCTAAACATTCAGTACTTC. Amino acid sequence: CASNLWRLLNIQYF.